This T cell receptor beta chain was captured in a study of T cell responses to AZD1222 COVID-19 vaccine. Study findings and constraints: Spike-specific TCR breadth and depth were elevated following two AZD1222 doses.

A single count supports this clone. The antigen remains undetermined. The assay was immunoSEQ multiplex PCR, and TCRdb's table has in-frame clones only and misses some. Of about 47,000 clones listed, roughly 84% are singletons. CDR3 length equals 13 residues. The V gene lost 4 bases and the J gene lost 14 bases, with 18 bases spanning the gap. Germline V gives CDR1 LGHDT, CDR2 YNNKEL (reference sequence). This sequence joins TRBV3-1 (or the pseudogene TRBV3-2) and TRBJ2-1, with TRBD1 as a possible D gene (5 bases). The sequence derives from an adult in good health. Sequenced material: peripheral blood, taken on day 0 of MenACWY control vaccination. The CDR3 here is CASSRLTANFKFF. The CDR3 DNA is TGTGCCAGCAGCCGACTGACAGCCAACTTTAAGTTCTTC.